The 4 T cell receptor beta chains reported below all come from one sample, sequenced in a study of control samples from healthy donors and cancer patients. Using immunoSEQ multiplex PCR, the repertoire was profiled, and TCRdb retains in-frame clones only, with some absent. The sample gives fewer than 200,000 clones, about 91% of which show up once; approximately 4.9% is in the top ten. Specimen: blood. These receptors came from a woman in her twenties or thirties in good health.

The chain recombines TRBV6-5 with TRBJ2-1, with D maybe TRBD2 (6 bases). The CDR3 is made up of 13 amino acids. Per the germline V gene, CDR1 is MNHEY and CDR2 is SVGAGI. V lost 6 bases and J lost 4, with 10 bases in between. CDR3 sequence (DNA): TGTGCCAGCAGAACGGGGGATTACAATGAGCAGTTCTTC. It encodes CASRTGDYNEQFF.

CDR3 sequence: CASSLWQKLSSPLHF. The DNA of the CDR3 is TGTGCCAGCAGTTTATGGCAGAAACTCTCTTCACCCCTCCACTTT. The chain joins TRBV28 to TRBJ1-6; the D is unclear. Trimming took 0 bases from V and 9 from J, leaving 12 bases between them. Germline values: CDR1 MDHEN, CDR2 SYDVKM. This CDR3 comprises 15 residues.

The chain is built from TRBV7-9 and TRBJ2-1; a possible D gene is TRBD1 (6 bases). This CDR3 contains 13 residues. V gave up 6 bases and J gave up 8 bases, with 14 bases separating them. The V gene's germline CDR1 is SEHNR and CDR2 FQNEAQ (reference sequence). The CDR3 sequence is CASSVHRAYEQFF. DNA for the CDR3: TGTGCCAGCAGTGTGCACAGGGCTTATGAGCAGTTCTTC.

The chain couples TRBV27 to TRBJ2-1; 7 bases are a match to TRBD2. Per germline, CDR1 MNHEY and CDR2 SMNVEV (reference sequence). The CDR3 contains 14 residues. V lost 7 bases, J lost 7 bases, and 10 bases stayed unmatched. Here the CDR3 reads CASTPRGGWNEQFF. The DNA of the CDR3 is TGTGCCAGCACTCCTAGGGGAGGGTGGAATGAGCAGTTCTTC.